A selection of T cell receptor beta chains follows, all from one sample in a study of T cell repertoires in cytomegalovirus infection. TCRdb recomputed calls from the reads with MiXCR, one row per CDR3 protein. Among about 530,000 distinct CDR3 sequences listed, about 25% were seen once. Sequenced: PBMCs. The receptor source for this set is a human donor in good health (CMV status not recorded). Some clones in this sample may be carry-over from other donors' samples. The CDR3 runs from the conserved cysteine through the conserved F or W. Fields, in order: clone size, CDR3 length, V gene, J gene, D gene, CDR3 protein. D genes are given only for firm matches. Clone size appears in some rows only: once, few, many, or a class for an expanded clone.

many	17	TRBV7-2	TRBJ1-1	NA	CASSLGTGIWVNTEAFF
many	13	TRBV7-2	TRBJ2-3	NA	CASRAGPGDTQYF
NA	15	TRBV28	TRBJ2-7	TRBD2	CASRGEGPRLREQYF
NA	16	TRBV28	TRBJ2-5	NA	CASSFGLTRGSRTQYF
NA	14	TRBV15	TRBJ2-5	NA	CATATSTLQETQYF
few	13	TRBV29-1	TRBJ1-2	NA	CSVQGTDFYGYTF
NA	15	TRBV20-1	TRBJ2-3	TRBD2	CSATPTSGKTDTQYF
many	13	TRBV7-6	TRBJ2-1	NA	CASTPTWGVEQFF
NA	15	TRBV7-9	TRBJ1-2	NA	CASSYGRFEVYGYTF
many	16	TRBV7-8	TRBJ2-7	TRBD2	CASSNGLAGGQSEQYF
many	15	TRBV7-2	TRBJ2-3	NA	CASSQRQAFTDTQYF
few	12	TRBV5-1	TRBJ1-1	NA	CASRISNTEAFF
NA	14	TRBV4-3	TRBJ1-5	NA	CASSQERGTQPQHF
NA	15	TRBV15	TRBJ1-2	NA	CATSRGLQINYGYTF
many	12	TRBV7-8	TRBJ2-1	NA	CASRLKRNEQFF
many	15	TRBV7-2	TRBJ1-2	TRBD1	CASSLGTGGIYGYTF
many	13	TRBV7-2	TRBJ1-2	TRBD1	CASSRDRLYGYTF
NA	11	TRBV6-6	TRBJ2-7	NA	CASSFPSEQYF
once	12	TRBV9	TRBJ2-5	NA	CASSVGAGTQYF
NA	13	TRBV12-5	TRBJ2-1	NA	CASGFSIYNEQFF
few	14	TRBV7-8	TRBJ2-5	NA	CASSSLTRGETQYF
NA	17	TRBV24-1	TRBJ2-1	NA	CATSDWGGQQGYNEQFF
NA	20	TRBV23-1	TRBJ2-3	TRBD2	CASKAAELAGGPYRTDTQYF
NA	15	TRBV6-1	TRBJ2-1	TRBD2	CASSRTSGDYNEQFF
many	13	TRBV7-2	TRBJ2-1	NA	CATRHPGGNEQFF
NA	13	TRBV12-3/TRBV12-4	TRBJ1-1	NA	CASSLWGAGEAFF
NA	17	TRBV4-1	TRBJ2-2	NA	CASSQESHGANTGELFF
NA	12	TRBV12-3/TRBV12-4	TRBJ1-2	NA	CASSLAGGYYTF
few	13	TRBV7-2	TRBJ1-5	NA	CASSTGTSRPQHF
few	13	TRBV6-1	TRBJ1-5	NA	CASSESALPPQHF
many	18	TRBV7-2	TRBJ2-3	NA	CASSFRNRTTGVEDTQYF
few	14	TRBV6-6	TRBJ2-1	NA	CASSMGYTYNEQFF
NA	15	TRBV12-3/TRBV12-4	TRBJ2-2	NA	CASSLHEVNTGELFF
few	11	TRBV10-3	TRBJ2-7	NA	CASTGNYEQYF
NA	13	TRBV6-2/TRBV6-3	TRBJ2-1	TRBD1	CASSRNRGREQFF
NA	16	TRBV6-2/TRBV6-3	TRBJ2-7	TRBD2	CASIFSPLAGESEQYF
NA	14	TRBV30	TRBJ1-2	TRBD1	CAWDDRVTGYGYTF
NA	14	TRBV11-2	TRBJ1-1	NA	CASKTTRENTEAFF
NA	16	TRBV11-1	TRBJ2-2	NA	CASSPIGGLDTGELFF
NA	14	TRBV7-6	TRBJ2-2	NA	CASSLAPHSGELFF
many	16	TRBV7-2	TRBJ2-1	TRBD2	CASSLASGSGYNEQFF
few	14	TRBV7-9	TRBJ1-6	NA	CASSSRGGNSPLHF
NA	13	TRBV6-2/TRBV6-3	TRBJ2-7	NA	CASSPVGSYEQYF
NA	15	TRBV11-1	TRBJ2-1	TRBD2	CASSKRTSFSNEQFF
few	15	TRBV6-2/TRBV6-3	TRBJ2-1	TRBD2	CASSSSGTSSHEQFF
NA	16	TRBV4-1	TRBJ2-2	TRBD2	CASRFSSGRGTGELFF
few	12	TRBV7-2	TRBJ2-1	NA	CASSFRSGEQFF
many	13	TRBV7-2	TRBJ2-5	NA	CASSPREGETQYF
NA	16	TRBV7-9	TRBJ2-5	TRBD2	CASSLAGAALGETQYF
few	16	TRBV11-1	TRBJ2-7	NA	CASSLSAAPRLDEQYF
few	12	TRBV12-3/TRBV12-4	TRBJ1-2	NA	CASSQVNYGYTF
NA	14	TRBV20-1	TRBJ2-7	TRBD2	CSARGTSGTDEQYF